Listed below are T cell receptor beta chains from one sample, sequenced in a study of blood T cell repertoires in COVID-19. Sequencing used immunoSEQ multiplex PCR; TCRdb keeps in-frame clones, though not all of them. This table has approximately 65,000 clones, roughly 80% appearing once. Specimen: peripheral blood. These receptors were obtained from a human donor in a cohort sampled during active COVID-19. Each CDR3 is given with its conserved first and last residue. The D gene is left open where the match is weak. The size field is filled for only some rows; it gives once, few, many or a size class.

TRBD1	TRBV28	TRBJ1-2	.	CASSLGGQAPYYGYTF	TGTGCCAGCAGTTTGGGGGGACAGGCTCCCTACTATGGCTACACCTTC
TRBD1	TRBV2	TRBJ1-5	.	CASSSDGQGHQPQHF	TGTGCCAGCAGCTCCGATGGACAGGGACATCAGCCCCAGCATTTT
.	TRBV10-1	TRBJ1-1	.	CASTEDTEAFF	TGCGCCAGCACCGAGGACACTGAAGCTTTCTTT
TRBD1	TRBV5-6	TRBJ1-6	.	CASSWTGIHSPLHF	TGTGCCAGCAGCTGGACAGGGATCCATTCACCCCTCCACTTT
TRBD1	TRBV6-5	TRBJ1-2	.	CASATGTEGAYGYTF	TGTGCCAGCGCCACCGGGACAGAGGGGGCCTATGGCTACACCTTC
TRBD1	TRBV19	TRBJ2-7	.	CASSIADRGDHEQYF	TGTGCCAGTAGTATCGCGGACAGGGGGGATCACGAGCAGTACTTC
.	TRBV19	TRBJ2-3	.	CASSIGLGPDTQYF	TGTGCCAGTAGTATAGGTCTAGGCCCAGATACGCAGTATTTT
TRBD1	TRBV4-1	TRBJ1-2	.	CASSHAKPGQIRVITF	TGCGCCAGCAGCCACGCCAAACCGGGACAGATCCGAGTGATCACCTTC
TRBD2	TRBV7-2	TRBJ2-1	.	CASSFKGTSGNNEQFF	TGTGCCAGCAGCTTTAAAGGGACTAGCGGGAACAATGAGCAGTTCTTC
.	TRBV7-2	TRBJ2-3	.	CASSLEARRTDTQYF	TGTGCCAGCAGCTTAGAGGCTAGGCGCACAGATACGCAGTATTTT
.	TRBV28	TRBJ1-1	.	CASSLGGRGNTEAFF	TGTGCCAGCAGTTTAGGTGGCAGGGGGAACACTGAAGCTTTCTTT
.	TRBV3-1/TRBV3-2	TRBJ1-3	once	CASSRTWGGRGAGNTIYF	TGTGCCAGCAGCAGGACCTGGGGGGGGCGCGGGGCTGGAAACACCATATATTTT
TRBD2	TRBV19	TRBJ2-7	.	CASSTLAGGAYEQYF	TGTGCCAGTAGTACCCTAGCGGGAGGGGCCTACGAGCAGTACTTC
TRBD2	TRBV9	TRBJ2-5	.	CASSATSGGPTPETQYF	TGTGCCAGCAGCGCGACTAGCGGGGGACCAACCCCAGAGACCCAGTACTTC
.	TRBV27	TRBJ2-7	.	CASSPFSITGTSYEQYF	TGTGCCAGCAGTCCCTTCTCCATTACAGGGACCTCCTACGAGCAGTACTTC
TRBD2	TRBV3-1/TRBV3-2	TRBJ2-3	.	CASSRGGTSGADTQYF	TGTGCCAGCAGCCGGGGGGGGACTAGCGGGGCAGATACGCAGTATTTT
.	TRBV19	TRBJ1-4	.	CASSFQDWNNEKLFF	TGTGCCAGTAGTTTCCAGGACTGGAATAATGAAAAACTGTTTTTT
.	TRBV27	TRBJ1-1	.	CAITRGGVSGQCLNTEAFF	TGTGCCATTACCCGGGGGGGGGTAAGTGGACAGTGTTTGAACACTGAAGCTTTCTTT
.	TRBV6-1	TRBJ2-3	.	CASSESLGLFEDTQYF	TGTGCCAGCAGTGAATCACTGGGGCTCTTCGAAGATACGCAGTATTTT
TRBD2	TRBV29-1	TRBJ2-1	few	CSDILADTYNEQFF	TGCAGCGACATACTAGCGGACACCTACAATGAGCAGTTCTTC
TRBD1	TRBV15	TRBJ1-3	.	CATSSGQGTGNTIYF	TGTGCCACCAGCAGTGGACAGGGGACCGGAAACACCATATATTTT
.	TRBV4-1	TRBJ2-5	.	CASSQDAVETQYF	TGCGCCAGCAGCCAAGATGCAGTGGAGACCCAGTACTTC
.	TRBV7-9	TRBJ2-6	.	CASSQWRSSGANVLTF	TGTGCCAGCAGCCAGTGGCGGAGCTCTGGGGCCAACGTCCTGACTTTC
TRBD1	TRBV25-1	TRBJ2-1	.	CASSESGQGRYNEQFF	TGTGCCAGCAGTGAATCTGGACAGGGCCGATACAATGAGCAGTTCTTC
.	TRBV28	TRBJ1-2	.	CASSREDYGYTF	TGTGCCAGCAGCAGGGAGGATTATGGCTACACCTTC
.	TRBV18	TRBJ2-5	.	CASSSWRGDQETQYF	TGTGCCAGCTCATCCTGGCGGGGAGACCAAGAGACCCAGTACTTC
.	TRBV7-2	TRBJ1-4	.	CASSAQARGGNEKLFF	TGTGCCAGCAGCGCCCAAGCACGGGGGGGGAATGAAAAACTGTTTTTT
TRBD1	TRBV5-4	TRBJ2-1	once	CASSLGTGGYNEQFF	TGTGCCAGCAGCTTGGGGACAGGGGGCTACAATGAGCAGTTCTTC
.	TRBV11-2	TRBJ2-5	.	CASSQSRGETQYF	TGTGCCAGCAGCCAATCCCGGGGAGAGACCCAGTACTTC
TRBD2	TRBV3-1/TRBV3-2	TRBJ2-7	.	CASSQTSGGLEQYF	TGTGCCAGCAGCCAAACTAGCGGGGGGTTGGAGCAGTACTTC
TRBD1	TRBV28	TRBJ1-2	.	CASRQDRGGGYTF	TGTGCCAGCAGGCAGGACAGGGGAGGTGGCTACACCTTC